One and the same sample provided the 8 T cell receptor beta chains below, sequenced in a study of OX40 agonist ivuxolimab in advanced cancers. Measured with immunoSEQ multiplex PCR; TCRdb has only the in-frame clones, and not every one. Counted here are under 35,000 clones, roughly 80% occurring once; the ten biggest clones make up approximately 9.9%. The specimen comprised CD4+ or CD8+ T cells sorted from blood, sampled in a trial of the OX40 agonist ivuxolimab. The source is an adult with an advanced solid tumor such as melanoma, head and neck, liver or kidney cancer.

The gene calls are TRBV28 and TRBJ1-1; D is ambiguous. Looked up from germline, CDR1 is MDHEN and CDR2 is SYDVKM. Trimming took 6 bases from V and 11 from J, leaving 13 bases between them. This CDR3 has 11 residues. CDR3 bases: TGTGCCAGCAGCCTCGGCGGGGTTGCTTTCTTT. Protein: CASSLGGVAFF.

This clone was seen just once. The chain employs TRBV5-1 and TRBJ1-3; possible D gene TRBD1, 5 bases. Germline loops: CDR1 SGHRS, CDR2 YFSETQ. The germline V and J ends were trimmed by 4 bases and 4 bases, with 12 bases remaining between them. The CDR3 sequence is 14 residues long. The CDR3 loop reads CASSLGGVGNTIYF. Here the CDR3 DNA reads TGCGCCAGCAGCCTTGGGGGGGTCGGAAACACCATATATTTT.

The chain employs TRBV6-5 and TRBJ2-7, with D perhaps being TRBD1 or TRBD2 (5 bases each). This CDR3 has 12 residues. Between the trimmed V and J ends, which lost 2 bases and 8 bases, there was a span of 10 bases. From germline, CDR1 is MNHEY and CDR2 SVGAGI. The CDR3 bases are TGTGCCAGCAGTTACCCCCCGGGACAGCAGTACTTC. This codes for CASSYPPGQQYF.

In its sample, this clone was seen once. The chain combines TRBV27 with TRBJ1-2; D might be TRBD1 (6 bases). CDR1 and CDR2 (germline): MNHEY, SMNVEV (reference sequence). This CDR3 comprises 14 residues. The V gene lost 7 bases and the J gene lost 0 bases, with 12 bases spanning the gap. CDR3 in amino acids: CASNRGGPNYGYTF. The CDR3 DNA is TGTGCCAGCAACCGGGGGGGCCCTAACTATGGCTACACCTTC.

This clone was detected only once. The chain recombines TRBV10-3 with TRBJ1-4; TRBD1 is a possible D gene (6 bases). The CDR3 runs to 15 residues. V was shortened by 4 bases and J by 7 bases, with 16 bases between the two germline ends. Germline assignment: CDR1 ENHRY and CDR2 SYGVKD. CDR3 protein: CAISGAQGIGEKLFF. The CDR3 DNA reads TGTGCCATCAGTGGAGCCCAGGGGATCGGTGAAAAACTGTTTTTT.

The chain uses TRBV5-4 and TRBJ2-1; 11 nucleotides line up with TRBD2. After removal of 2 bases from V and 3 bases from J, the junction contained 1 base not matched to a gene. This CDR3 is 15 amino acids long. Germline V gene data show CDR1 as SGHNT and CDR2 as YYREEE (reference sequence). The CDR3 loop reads CASSFSGGGYNEQFF. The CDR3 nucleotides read TGTGCCAGCAGCTTTAGCGGGGGGGGCTACAATGAGCAGTTCTTC. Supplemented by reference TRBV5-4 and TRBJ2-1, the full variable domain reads ETGVTQSPTHLIKTRGQQVTLRCSSQSGHNTVSWYQQALGQGPQFIFQYYREEENGRGNFPPRFSGLQFPNYSSELNVNALELDDSALYLCASSFSGGGYNEQFFGPGTRLTVL.

The DNA of the CDR3 is TGCAGCGGGGGACTAGGGGCAGATACGCAGTATTTT. Translation: CSGGLGADTQYF. The chain carries TRBV29-1 and TRBJ2-3; 8 nucleotides align to TRBD2. The CDR3 runs to 12 residues. The germline gives CDR1 SQVTM, CDR2 ANQGSEA. V shed 7 bases and J 4 bases; nucleotides not matched to a gene: 4.

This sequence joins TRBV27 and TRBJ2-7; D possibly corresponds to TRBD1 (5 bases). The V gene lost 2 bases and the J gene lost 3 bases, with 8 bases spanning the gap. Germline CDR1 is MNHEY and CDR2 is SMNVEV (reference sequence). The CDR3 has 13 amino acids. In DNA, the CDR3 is TGTGCCAGCAGTTTAACAGGTTTCTACGAGCAGTACTTC. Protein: CASSLTGFYEQYF.